This T cell receptor (beta chain) was sequenced in a study of Ad26.COV2.S vaccination and SARS-CoV-2 variants. Treatment specified: over 15 received Ad26.COV2.S at low or high dose, single or two shots; 5 received placebo; per-sample allocation not given. The samples date from day 63 after the first vaccine or placebo injection. Data came from immunoSEQ multiplex PCR; TCRdb stores just in-frame clones and leaves some out. The data contain some 410,000 clones, over 80% of them singletons. There are 15 residues in the CDR3. Germline V CDR1 and CDR2: SGHDT, YYEEEE. The V end was cut by 4 bases, the J end by 2 bases, with 15 bases between.

The source is a person aged 18-65 years who received the Ad26.COV2.S COVID-19 vaccine or a placebo. The chain combines TRBV5-6 with TRBJ2-5; TRBD1 or TRBD2 may be the D gene (5 bases each). This specimen consisted of peripheral blood, obtained in a trial of Ad26.COV2.S vaccine versus placebo. Here the CDR3 reads CASSQLGAGQETQYF. The CDR3 DNA reads as TGTGCCAGCAGCCAGCTCGGGGCAGGTCAAGAGACCCAGTACTTC.